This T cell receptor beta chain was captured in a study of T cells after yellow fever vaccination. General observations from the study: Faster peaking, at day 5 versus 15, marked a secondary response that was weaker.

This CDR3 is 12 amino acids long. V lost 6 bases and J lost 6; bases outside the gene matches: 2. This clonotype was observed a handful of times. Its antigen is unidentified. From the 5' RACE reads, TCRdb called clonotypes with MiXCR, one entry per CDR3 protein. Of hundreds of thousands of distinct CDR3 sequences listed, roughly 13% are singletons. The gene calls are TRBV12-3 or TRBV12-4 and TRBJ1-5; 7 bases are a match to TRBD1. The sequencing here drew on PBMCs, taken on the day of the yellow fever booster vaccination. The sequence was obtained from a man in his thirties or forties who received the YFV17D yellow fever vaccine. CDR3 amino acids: CASRQGFQPQHF. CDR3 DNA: TGTGCCAGCAGACAGGGGTTTCAGCCCCAGCATTTT.